The TCR beta chain described here comes from a study of CD8+CD57+ T cells in acquired aplastic anemia. Patients chosen for sequencing had CD8+CD57+ cells that had expanded, as shown by flow cytometry. CDR3 size: 13 residues. The germline gives CDR1 SGHTA, CDR2 FQGTGA. With V trimmed by 5 bases and J by 6 bases, 2 bases remained unmatched. TCR beta VDJ and CDR3 were profiled, and genomic DNA was the template. TCRdb re-derived calls from the reads in MiXCR, one entry per CDR3 protein. The profile covers 160,000 or so distinct CDR3 sequences, with over 70% appearing a single time and around 45% taken by the ten largest.

The genes are TRBV7-3 and TRBJ2-2, with 8 bases matching TRBD2. The TCR comes from a human donor with aplastic anemia. Sequences were obtained from sorted CD4+, CD8+, or CD8+CD57+ T cells (not recorded which) from PBMCs. As DNA, the CDR3 is TGTGCCAGCAGCCAGACTAGCGCCGGGGAGCTGTTTTTT. Residues: CASSQTSAGELFF.